The entry below describes one T cell receptor beta chain. The data belong to a study of T cells in Graves' hyperthyroidism and ophthalmopathy. It was RNA transcripts that yielded the amplified TCR beta CDR3 regions. Initially, a first-round RT-PCR of the TCR CDR3 employed the HTBI primer set. TCRdb re-derived calls from the multiplex PCR reads in MiXCR, one entry per CDR3 protein. The top ten hold roughly a sixth of the sample, which has about 720,000 distinct CDR3 sequences, around a sixth seen once. The CDR3 length is 13 residues. Trimming took off 4 bases at V and 1 base at J, with 8 bases between the two ends. Germline assignment: CDR1 SQVTM and CDR2 ANQGSEA.

Sequencing was performed on blood. The receptor comes from a woman aged 50 to 60 with Graves' hyperthyroidism that later progressed to Graves' ophthalmopathy. The chain employs TRBV29-1 and TRBJ1-3, with D perhaps matching TRBD1 (5 bases). CDR3 sequence: CSVVAGSGNTIYF. In DNA, the CDR3 is TGCAGCGTTGTCGCAGGGTCTGGAAACACCATATATTTT. The whole variable domain, filled in from reference TRBV29-1 and TRBJ1-3, reads SAVISQKPSRDICQRGTSLTIQCQVDSQVTMMFWYRQQPGQSLTLIATANQGSEATYESGFVIDKFPISRPNLTFSTLTVSNMSPEDSSIYLCSVVAGSGNTIYFGEGSWLTVV.